One TCR beta chain is described in this entry. Its antigen remains unidentified. CDR1 and CDR2 (germline): MDHEN, SYDVKM. Trimming left V 3 bases short and J 0 bases short, with 12 bases between. The CDR3 spans 16 residues. This sample was taken from a study of CD4 T cells in relation to SARS-CoV-2 and coronaviruses. Study observations and caveats: Crossreactive clones expanded significantly less to SARS-CoV-2 than monoreactive clones. Culture-expanded clones reflect memory recall rather than primary priming during culture.

Unexposed donor CD4+ T cells date from 2011-2018, before the COVID-19 pandemic. Uncultured naive and memory CD4+ T cells supplied DNA for deep TCR-beta sequencing. Assay used: immunoSEQ multiplex PCR; TCRdb lists only in-frame clones, some missing. Of approximately 70,000 clones listed, roughly 93% are singletons. Sequenced sample: naive CD4+ T cells from PBMCs. Documented subset: naive CD4+ T cells isolated by negative enrichment. The chain links TRBV28 to TRBJ1-5; D possibly corresponds to TRBD1 (5 bases). This sequence was found in a human donor in good health. The CDR3 protein is CASSFRTPYSNQPQHF. The CDR3 DNA follows: TGTGCCAGCAGTTTTCGGACACCCTATAGCAATCAGCCCCAGCATTTT.